Presented here are 19 T cell receptor beta chains from one specimen sequenced in a study of blood T cells in healthy people across ages. A sample-barcoded 5' primer and a J-beta primer mix were used in a second PCR of roughly 6 to 12 cycles. MiXCR, applied by TCRdb to the 5' RACE reads, yields one record per CDR3 protein. The sample includes fewer than 1.5 million distinct CDR3 sequences, 40% to 50% of them seen just once. Sequencing used blood. The receptors were gathered from a woman aged 18-35 years in good health.

CDR3 nucleotide sequence: TGTGCCAGCACCCTTGATGATCAGCCCCAGCATTTT. Protein: CASTLDDQPQHF. The rearrangement uses TRBV2 and TRBJ1-5; D not certain. Germline V gives CDR1 SNHLY, CDR2 FYNNEI. This CDR3 has 12 amino acids. V was trimmed by 7 bases and J by 5 bases, leaving 9 bases between them.

V and J are TRBV20-1 and TRBJ2-7; a weak D match, TRBD2 (6 bases). Germline CDR1 and CDR2: DFQATT and SNEGSKA (reference sequence). CDR3 length: 15 amino acids. V was trimmed by 1 base and J by 2 bases, leaving 15 bases between them. The CDR3 DNA sequence: TGCAGTGCTAGAGTCACGGGAGACGGGACCTACGAGCAGTACTTC. Translating it yields CSARVTGDGTYEQYF.

CDR3 region: CASSLTSARNEQFF. DNA of the CDR3: TGTGCCAGCAGCTTGACTAGCGCCAGGAATGAGCAGTTCTTC. The J gene is TRBJ2-1, the V gene TRBV5-6; 7 bases are a match to TRBD2. Trimming removed 1 base from V and 7 bases from J; junction bases left unmatched: 5. The germline CDR1 and CDR2 sequences are SGHDT and YYEEEE. This CDR3 is 14 amino acids long.

J is TRBJ2-3 and V is TRBV21-1; the D call TRBD1 from the table was never checked on the DNA. TRBV21-1 is a known pseudogene. The CDR3 spans 15 residues. CDR3 sequence: CASSPGTVENDTQYF. CDR3 sequence (DNA): TGTGCCAGCAGCCCGGGGACAGTGGAGAATGATACGCAGTATTTT.

The chain couples TRBV20-1 to TRBJ2-7; a weak D match, TRBD1 (6 bases). Trimming left V 0 bases short and J 0 bases short, with 12 bases between. The CDR3 sequence is 15 residues long. Germline assignment: CDR1 DFQATT and CDR2 SNEGSKA (reference sequence). CDR3 sequence reads: CSARDHSGDSYEQYF. As DNA, the CDR3 is TGCAGTGCTAGAGATCATTCAGGGGACTCCTACGAGCAGTACTTC.

The CDR3 DNA follows: TGTGCCAGCACCCGAGGAGGCGGGGGCACAGATACGCAGTATTTT. It codes for CASTRGGGGTDTQYF. The V and J genes are TRBV6-5 and TRBJ2-3; D possibly corresponds to TRBD2 (6 bases). Germline lookup yields CDR1 MNHEY and CDR2 SVGAGI. CDR3 length equals 15 residues. V lost 7 bases, J lost 1 base, and 15 bases lay in between.

The chain couples TRBV7-2 to TRBJ1-2; TRBD1 is a possible D gene (5 bases). V dropped 1 base and J dropped 7 bases, with 16 bases sitting between them. The CDR3 has 15 amino acids. Germline V gives CDR1 SGHTA, CDR2 FQGNSA. This CDR3 reads CASSLDSVGVGGYTF. The CDR3 region has the DNA TGTGCCAGCAGCTTAGATAGTGTGGGGGTCGGTGGCTACACCTTC.

This clonotype showed up just a few times. J is TRBJ1-2 and V is TRBV12-3 or TRBV12-4; D is uncertain. Trimming shortened V by 5 bases and J by 4 bases, and 11 bases separated the two germline ends. The CDR3 runs 13 residues. DNA for the CDR3: TGTGCCAGCAGTCCCCGGAGCTCCTATGGCTACACCTTC. Its translation is CASSPRSSYGYTF.

The chain uses TRBV28 and TRBJ2-3; 8 bases are a match to TRBD2. J gave up 4 bases and V 9 bases, and 12 bases lay outside the gene matches. Germline CDR1 is MDHEN and CDR2 is SYDVKM. The CDR3 has 15 amino acids. CDR3 sequence reads: CASGGAGGESDTQYF. DNA for the CDR3: TGTGCCAGTGGGGGGGCCGGGGGGGAATCAGATACGCAGTATTTT.

Comments on this clonotype: Just one base apart from a much larger clone, this may be a read error. The V call is TRBV27, the J call TRBJ2-3; D is uncertain. V lost 8 bases and J 3 bases, leaving 12 bases between the germline ends. The CDR3 runs to 13 residues. Per the germline V gene, CDR1 is MNHEY and CDR2 is SMNVEV (reference sequence). CDR3 DNA sequence: TGTGCCAGCGGTGTAGTCTCTACAGATACGCAGTATTTT. This sequence encodes CASGVVSTDTQYF.

The J gene is TRBJ2-1, the V gene TRBV5-1; TRBD2 matches at 8 bases. Near its end, the DNA agrees better with TRBJ2-7, so the J call may be wrong. This CDR3 is 15 amino acids long. Germline assignment: CDR1 SGHRS and CDR2 YFSETQ. The CDR3 protein is CASEATGGGYNEQYF. The DNA for the CDR3 is TGCGCCAGCGAAGCTACGGGAGGGGGATACAATGAGCAGTACTTC.

The sample holds a few counts of this clonotype. The chain combines TRBV29-1 with TRBJ2-5; D may be TRBD1 or TRBD2 (5 bases each). The CDR3 covers 11 residues. Between the trimmed V and J ends, which lost 6 bases and 5 bases, there was a span of 10 bases. CDR1 is SQVTM, CDR2 ANQGSEA, per germline. The CDR3 region is CSVREYETQYF. CDR3 bases: TGCAGCGTCAGGGAGTATGAGACCCAGTACTTC.

Comment on this clonotype: A junction boundary mismatches the germline segment, possibly from a read error. The rearrangement links TRBV20-1 to TRBJ2-5; perhaps D is TRBD1 or TRBD2 (5 bases each). There are 13 residues in the CDR3. Germline V lookup: CDR1 DFQATT, CDR2 SNEGSKA (reference sequence). CDR3 nucleotides: TGCAGTGCCCCCCGGGACGACCAAGGGACCCAGTACTTC. Protein: CSAPRDDQGTQYF.

This clonotype was counted a few times. This sequence joins TRBV9 and TRBJ2-7, with D possibly TRBD1 on 7 matching bases. CDR3 length: 14 residues. V was pared by 3 bases and J by 7 bases, with 17 bases between. Germline V gives CDR1 SGDLS, CDR2 YYNGEE. The CDR3 DNA sequence: TGTGCCAGCAGCGCCCTCCCAGGGGGAGGAGAGCAGTACTTC. Translated: CASSALPGGGEQYF.

This clonotype was found a few times. This chain links TRBV29-1 with TRBJ2-1, with D perhaps matching TRBD2 (6 bases). This CDR3 spans 11 amino acids. Trimming shortened V by 6 bases and J by 10 bases, and 13 bases separated the two germline ends. CDR1 is SQVTM and CDR2 is ANQGSEA in the germline V gene. CDR3 sequence: CSVVSGREQFF. The CDR3 nucleotides are TGCAGCGTGGTTAGCGGAAGGGAGCAGTTCTTC.

The chain is built from TRBV18 and TRBJ2-7, with 7 bases identical to TRBD2. Trimming removed 5 bases from V and 4 bases from J; junction bases left unmatched: 11. The germline CDR1 and CDR2 sequences are KGHSH and LQKENI. The CDR3 spans 15 residues. The CDR3 coding sequence is TGTGCCAGCTCATGGACTAGTCATGGGGAATACGAGCAGTACTTC. Translating gives CASSWTSHGEYEQYF.

This clonotype has a handful of counts. The genes are TRBV14 and TRBJ2-1; D is uncertain. CDR1 is SGHDN and CDR2 is FVKESK in the germline V gene. The CDR3 runs 14 residues. Trimming pared 4 bases from V and 4 bases from J, leaving 11 bases between. As DNA, the CDR3 is TGTGCCAGCAGCCCCGGTCTAGGGTACAATGAGCAGTTCTTC. Amino acid sequence: CASSPGLGYNEQFF.

The V call is TRBV27, the J call TRBJ2-1; 10 bases are shared with TRBD1. From germline, CDR1 is MNHEY and CDR2 SMNVEV (reference sequence). This CDR3 has 15 amino acids. J gave up 3 bases and V 6 bases, and 5 bases lay outside the gene matches. For the CDR3, the DNA is TGTGCCAGCAGACTTGACAGGGGGCTCTACAATGAGCAGTTCTTC. Its translation: CASRLDRGLYNEQFF.

This chain joins TRBV5-1 and TRBJ2-3, with D unresolved. This CDR3 is 15 amino acids long. The germline V gene encodes CDR1 SGHRS and CDR2 YFSETQ. V was cut by 1 base and J by 4 bases, with 13 bases left in between. CDR3 in DNA: TGCGCCAGCAGCTTGAGGGCAGTCGCATCAGATACGCAGTATTTT. Its protein product is CASSLRAVASDTQYF.